A selection of T cell receptor beta chains follows, all from one sample in a study of radiotherapy plus CTLA-4 blockade in lung cancer. TCRdb's table, derived via immunoSEQ multiplex PCR, lists solely in-frame clones and lacks some. Here the sample spans 60,000 to 85,000 clones, 85% to 90% being singletons. Sequences were derived from peripheral blood, sampled from a patient treated with radiotherapy plus ipilimumab. These receptors all stem from a human donor with non-small cell lung cancer who had stable disease on radiotherapy plus ipilimumab. The CDR3 runs from the conserved cysteine through the conserved F or W. A D gene is named only where the DNA matches it firmly. Clone size, where shown, is once, few, many, or a class for clones that have expanded.

TRBV18	TRBJ2-1	.	.	CASSPFGQGGNDEQFF	TGTGCCAGCTCACCTTTTGGACAGGGAGGGAACGATGAGCAGTTCTTC
TRBV5-1	TRBJ2-7	.	TRBD2	CASSPLGGGYEQYF	TGCGCCAGCAGCCCCTTGGGGGGGGGCTACGAGCAGTACTTC
TRBV11-2	TRBJ2-7	.	TRBD1	CASSLVGTGVDYEQYF	TGTGCCAGCAGCTTGGTCGGGACAGGGGTGGACTACGAGCAGTACTTC
TRBV7-3	TRBJ2-3	.	TRBD2	CASSRSGGPDTQYF	TGTGCCAGCAGCCGTAGCGGGGGCCCAGATACGCAGTATTTT
TRBV18	TRBJ2-7	.	TRBD1	CASSRDSPYEQYF	TGTGCCAGCTCGAGGGACAGTCCCTACGAGCAGTACTTC
TRBV28	TRBJ2-7	.	.	CASRALGYEQYF	TGTGCCAGCAGGGCTCTGGGGTACGAGCAGTACTTC
TRBV21-1	TRBJ2-3	.	.	CASSTSGNTDTQYF	TGTGCCAGCAGCACGAGCGGGAACACAGATACGCAGTATTTT
TRBV12-5	TRBJ2-1	.	TRBD2	CASGFIGSGGRGSYNEQFF	TGTGCTAGTGGTTTTATTGGCAGCGGGGGCCGGGGCTCCTATAATGAGCAGTTCTTC
TRBV28	TRBJ2-7	.	.	CASETSNYEQYF	TGTGCCAGTGAAACTAGCAACTACGAGCAGTACTTC
TRBV19	TRBJ2-2	.	.	CASSQGGGELFF	TGTGCCAGTAGTCAAGGGGGCGGGGAGCTGTTTTTT
TRBV11-2	TRBJ2-3	.	.	CASSLPDTQYF	TGTGCCAGCAGCTTGCCAGATACGCAGTATTTT
TRBV2	TRBJ2-1	.	TRBD1	CASSLTRDRVNEQFF	TGTGCCAGCAGTTTGACCCGGGACAGGGTGAATGAGCAGTTCTTC
TRBV9	TRBJ2-5	.	TRBD2	CASSEGTSGRLQETQYF	TGTGCCAGCAGCGAGGGGACTAGCGGGAGGTTACAAGAGACCCAGTACTTC
TRBV7-2	TRBJ2-1	.	TRBD2	CASSLASSGGANEQFF	TGTGCCAGCAGCTTAGCGAGTAGCGGGGGGGCCAATGAGCAGTTCTTC
TRBV11-2	TRBJ1-2	.	TRBD1	CASSSYLTGRYGYTF	TGTGCCAGCAGCTCCTATTTGACAGGGCGATATGGCTACACCTTC
TRBV28	TRBJ2-3	.	.	CASRPGLITDTQYF	TGTGCCAGCAGGCCGGGACTCATCACAGATACGCAGTATTTT
TRBV11-2	TRBJ2-7	.	TRBD1	CASSLGTGGFEEQYF	TGTGCCAGCAGCCTAGGGACAGGGGGTTTTGAGGAGCAGTACTTC
TRBV2	TRBJ1-2	.	.	CASSPDGIYGYTF	TGTGCCAGCAGTCCCGACGGAATCTATGGCTACACCTTC
TRBV5-4	TRBJ1-2	.	TRBD1	CASSLGGAGQGYGYTF	TGTGCCAGCAGCTTAGGGGGAGCGGGACAGGGGTATGGCTACACCTTC
TRBV19	TRBJ1-2	.	.	CASSIDSNYGYTF	TGTGCCAGTAGTATCGACAGTAACTATGGCTACACCTTC
TRBV30	TRBJ2-3	.	.	CAWRGGGTDTQYF	TGTGCCTGGAGAGGCGGCGGCACAGATACGCAGTATTTT
TRBV6-5	TRBJ2-6	.	.	CASSKLGPGANVLTF	TGTGCCAGCAGTAAATTGGGGCCTGGGGCCAACGTCCTGACTTTC
TRBV29-1	TRBJ2-2	.	TRBD2	CSVGLAGNTGELFF	TGCAGCGTTGGACTAGCGGGGAACACCGGGGAGCTGTTTTTT
TRBV14	TRBJ2-1	.	.	CASSRLAGGNEQFF	TGTGCCAGCAGCCGGCTAGCCGGGGGCAATGAGCAGTTCTTC
TRBV6-1	TRBJ1-3	.	TRBD1	CASETGARSGNTIYF	TGTGCCAGCGAGACAGGGGCCCGCTCTGGAAACACCATATATTTT
TRBV28	TRBJ2-2	.	.	CASSPPPQNTGELFF	TGTGCCAGCAGCCCCCCACCACAGAACACCGGGGAGCTGTTTTTT
TRBV28	TRBJ1-6	.	TRBD1	CASSLQAGGNSPLHF	TGTGCCAGCTCCCTTCAGGCAGGGGGAAATTCACCCCTCCACTTT
TRBV7-3	TRBJ2-2	.	.	CASSFGVPGELFF	TGTGCCAGCAGCTTTGGGGTCCCCGGGGAGCTGTTTTTT
TRBV19	TRBJ2-5	.	TRBD2	CASSIGGAGQETQYF	TGTGCCAGTAGTATCGGGGGGGCAGGACAAGAGACCCAGTACTTC
TRBV5-5	TRBJ2-5	.	TRBD2	CASRLTSGGIQETQYF	TGTGCCAGCAGATTGACTAGCGGGGGGATTCAAGAGACCCAGTACTTC
TRBV20-1	TRBJ2-2	once	.	CSARGPGELFF	TGCAGTGCTAGAGGCCCCGGGGAGCTGTTTTTT
TRBV7-2	TRBJ2-1	.	.	CASSLGGIYNEQFF	TGTGCCAGCAGCTTAGGTGGGATCTACAATGAGCAGTTCTTC
TRBV5-1	TRBJ2-5	.	.	CASSRERAETQYF	TGCGCAAGCAGCCGGGAGCGGGCAGAGACCCAGTACTTC
TRBV6-1	TRBJ2-3	.	TRBD1	CASSPGTETDTQYF	TGTGCCAGCAGTCCCGGGACAGAGACAGATACGCAGTATTTT
TRBV5-4	TRBJ2-7	.	.	CASSFPGSIYEQYF	TGTGCCAGCAGCTTTCCCGGGAGTATCTACGAGCAGTACTTC
TRBV29-1	TRBJ1-2	.	.	CSVENRHGYTF	TGCAGCGTTGAAAACAGGCATGGCTACACCTTC